This is a list of T cell receptor beta chains from one sample in a study of CD8 T cells in ankylosing spondylitis. In TCRdb, the 5' RACE reads were re-called with MiXCR into one record per CDR3 protein. The sample lists about 96,000 distinct CDR3 sequences; 27% were seen once. Sequencing was carried out using blood, either unsorted or a sorted T cell fraction (not recorded which). These receptors all come from a male donor with ankylosing spondylitis or in good health (not recorded which). The CDR3 runs from the conserved cysteine through the conserved F or W. A D gene is named only where the DNA matches it firmly. Only part of the rows carry a size: once, few, many, or a class if the clone is expanded.

TRBJ2-1,TRBV5-1,TRBD2,NA,16,TGCGCCAGCAGCTCGGGACTAGCGGGAGAGTACAATGAGCAGTTCTTC,CASSSGLAGEYNEQFF
TRBJ2-5,TRBV5-1,TRBD1,NA,14,TGCGCCAGCAGCTTTGGACAGGGTCAAGAGACCCAGTACTTC,CASSFGQGQETQYF
TRBJ1-2,TRBV20-1,TRBD1,NA,16,TGCAGTGCTAGGCCCCTGACAGGGGGCGGACGGTATGGCTACACCTTC,CSARPLTGGGRYGYTF
TRBJ2-3,TRBV5-1,TRBD2,NA,16,TGCGCCAGCAGCTTGGGACTAGCGCAGAGCACAGATACGCAGTATTTT,CASSLGLAQSTDTQYF
TRBJ1-6,TRBV5-1,NA,many,13,TGCGCCAGCAGCTCAGAAGATACTTCACCCCTCCACTTT,CASSSEDTSPLHF
TRBJ1-6,TRBV12-3/TRBV12-4,TRBD1,few,16,TGTGCCAGCAGGGACAGGGTATTGTCCTATAATTCACCCCTCCACTTT,CASRDRVLSYNSPLHF
TRBJ2-7,TRBV20-1,TRBD2,few,13,TGCAGTGCTAGAGCGCCAACTAGCGGCGAGCAGTACTTC,CSARAPTSGEQYF
TRBJ2-1,TRBV20-1,NA,few,13,TGCAGTGCCGCCGTTGACTCCTACAATGAGCAGTTCTTC,CSAAVDSYNEQFF
TRBJ2-2,TRBV5-1,NA,NA,16,TGCGCCAGCAGCCCGGACCCACGGGCGAACACCGGGGAGCTGTTTTTT,CASSPDPRANTGELFF
TRBJ2-5,TRBV20-1,TRBD2,many,15,TGCAGTGCTGGGAGACTAGCGGGGGACAAAGAGACCCAGTACTTC,CSAGRLAGDKETQYF
TRBJ2-5,TRBV20-1,TRBD2,few,17,TGCAGCGGGGGACTAGCGGGACTTCCTAGCGGGACTCTAATCCAGTACTTC,CSGGLAGLPSGTLIQYF
TRBJ2-1,TRBV11-2,NA,NA,12,TGTGCCAGCAGCTCTCTTACTAGAGAGCAGTTCTTC,CASSSLTREQFF